These 5 T cell receptor beta chains came from one sample sequenced in a study of T cell responses to AZD1222 COVID-19 vaccine. Libraries were prepared by immunoSEQ multiplex PCR; TCRdb keeps only in-frame clonotypes and omits some of them. Here the sample spans about 110,000 clones, around 90% being singletons. This specimen consisted of peripheral blood, obtained 28 days after the second AZD1222 dose. These receptors were taken from an adult who received the AZD1222 COVID-19 vaccine.

V is TRBV5-1 and J is TRBJ2-1; D remains unclear. This CDR3 region has 14 residues. Trimming took 0 bases from V and 5 from J, leaving 9 bases between them. The germline gives CDR1 SGHRS, CDR2 YFSETQ. CDR3 sequence reads: CASSLGAGHNEQFF. For the CDR3, the DNA is TGCGCCAGCAGCTTGGGAGCAGGTCACAATGAGCAGTTCTTC.

This chain joins TRBV18 and TRBJ1-1; D is unclear. Germline assignment: CDR1 KGHSH and CDR2 LQKENI. V lost 4 bases and J lost 6, with 18 bases in between. The CDR3 is made up of 15 amino acids. CDR3: CASSQPGQLRAEAFF. CDR3 coding DNA: TGTGCCAGCTCACAACCGGGTCAGCTGAGGGCTGAAGCTTTCTTT.

The rearrangement joins TRBV20-1 to TRBJ1-3, with no clear D. This CDR3 contains 15 residues. Germline V gene data show CDR1 as DFQATT and CDR2 as SNEGSKA (reference sequence). Trimming took 3 bases from V and 2 from J, leaving 14 bases between them. CDR3 nucleotides: TGCAGTGCTAGTAGAGGATCAGGAGCTGGAAACACCATATATTTT. Protein: CSASRGSGAGNTIYF.

This clone was seen just once. The chain recombines TRBV18 with TRBJ2-2; TRBD1 might be the D (6 bases). Per the germline V gene, CDR1 is KGHSH and CDR2 is LQKENI. The V end lost 0 bases, the J end lost 5 bases, and 16 bases lay between the germline ends. The CDR3 has 17 amino acids. The CDR3 loop is CASSPPITQGQTGELFF. The CDR3 nucleotides read TGTGCCAGCTCACCACCGATTACGCAGGGGCAAACCGGGGAGCTGTTTTTT.

The chain employs TRBV9 and TRBJ2-1, with a possible D match to TRBD2 (6 bases). With 3 bases removed from V and 3 bases from J, the gap between germline ends came to 16 bases. CDR1 is SGDLS and CDR2 is YYNGEE in the germline V gene. The CDR3 covers 16 residues. For the CDR3, the DNA is TGTGCCAGCAGCGCCGTAGGGGCGGGACGCTACAATGAGCAGTTCTTC. Its translation: CASSAVGAGRYNEQFF.